This TCR beta chain derives from a study of T-cell memory formation after mild COVID-19. Points from the study as a whole: Nothing showed for sure that second-wave clones peaking on day 37 were SARS-CoV-2 specific. Later expanders leaned CD4+, whereas clones that contracted between day 15 and 85 were balanced CD4/CD8. In pre-infection memory, a portion of responding clones appeared, which suggested that cross-reactive memory joined.

Trimming shortened V by 1 base and J by 4 bases, and 8 bases separated the two germline ends. In germline, CDR1 is SGHRS, CDR2 YFSETQ. The CDR3 is 14 residues long. A single record per CDR3 protein comes from TCRdb applying MiXCR to the 5' RACE reads. The repertoire holds more than 150,000 distinct CDR3 sequences, with less than 20% as singletons. This clonotype was seen a handful of times. Its antigen is still unknown. The gene calls are TRBV5-1 and TRBJ2-2; D possibly uses TRBD1 or TRBD2 (5 bases each). The specimen was PBMCs or a T cell subset sorted from them (not recorded which). The source is a man aged 18 to 29 who had mild COVID-19 (a few samples of this study predate the infection). Cell type and time point are not known. CDR3 sequence reads: CASSLSGATGELFF. The CDR3, as DNA: TGCGCCAGCAGCTTGTCCGGGGCCACCGGGGAGCTGTTTTTT.